Shown below are 20 T cell receptor beta chains from a single sample sequenced in a study of CD8+ T cells in alopecia areata. RNA extraction and reverse transcription yielded cDNA as sequencing template. The method was immunoSEQ multiplex PCR; TCRdb's version includes in-frame clones alone and lacks a portion of them. The sample contains 140,000 or so clones, around 51% of which appear only once. The starting material was CD4+ T cells sorted from blood, obtained at week 0. The source is a human donor with alopecia areata.

The chain has TRBV5-4 and TRBJ2-7, with a weak D call TRBD1 (6 bases). Germline V gene sequence: CDR1 SGHNT, CDR2 YYREEE (reference sequence). The CDR3 extends over 15 amino acids. V lost 0 bases and J 0 bases, leaving 10 bases between the germline ends. This CDR3 is CASSLGDTSSYEQYF. The CDR3 DNA sequence: TGTGCCAGCAGCTTGGGGGACACGAGCTCCTACGAGCAGTACTTC. Full variable domain (rest looked up from reference TRBV5-4 and TRBJ2-7): ETGVTQSPTHLIKTRGQQVTLRCSSQSGHNTVSWYQQALGQGPQFIFQYYREEENGRGNFPPRFSGLQFPNYSSELNVNALELDDSALYLCASSLGDTSSYEQYFGPGTRLTVT.

The chain carries TRBV25-1 and TRBJ2-1; the match to TRBD1 covers 9 bases. This CDR3 comprises 15 residues. CDR1 and CDR2 (germline): MGHDK, SYGVNS. J lost 5 bases, V lost 5 bases, and 7 bases had no gene match. The CDR3 sequence: CASSNPGQGNNEQFF. The CDR3 DNA sequence: TGTGCCAGCAGTAACCCGGGACAGGGAAACAATGAGCAGTTCTTC.

The chain has TRBV30 and TRBJ2-3; D not certain. V lost 1 base to trimming and J lost 4 bases, with 6 bases between them. CDR1 and CDR2 (germline): GTSNPN, SVGIG (reference sequence). The CDR3 sequence is 12 residues long. The CDR3 region is CAWSDGADTQYF. The CDR3 DNA reads TGTGCCTGGAGTGACGGTGCAGATACGCAGTATTTT.

A few counts support this clone. This rearrangement joins TRBV2 to TRBJ2-1, with D unresolved. V gave up 6 bases and J gave up 5 bases, with 5 bases separating them. The V gene's germline CDR1 is SNHLY and CDR2 FYNNEI. CDR3 length: 11 residues. DNA for the CDR3: TGTGCCAGCAGCGCTAACAATGAGCAGTTCTTC. Its protein product is CASSANNEQFF.

The CDR3 sequence: CASSLDRRQETQYF. CDR3 DNA sequence: TGTGCCAGCAGCTTGGATCGGCGGCAAGAGACCCAGTACTTC. This chain connects TRBV5-6 to TRBJ2-5; D is uncertain. Between the trimmed V and J ends, which lost 0 bases and 2 bases, there was a span of 8 bases. Germline loops: CDR1 SGHDT, CDR2 YYEEEE. The CDR3 runs 14 residues.

This clone was seen more than once but under ten times. V gene TRBV29-1 combines with J gene TRBJ1-3; the D is unclear. Trimming removed 4 bases at V and 3 bases at J, with 7 bases between. CDR3 length equals 12 residues. CDR1 and CDR2 (germline): SQVTM, ANQGSEA. The CDR3 region is CSVVWGGNTIYF. For the CDR3, the DNA is TGCAGCGTTGTATGGGGTGGAAACACCATATATTTT.

This chain uses TRBV14 with TRBJ2-2; D is uncertain. CDR1 and CDR2 from the germline V gene are SGHDN and FVKESK. V lost 0 bases and J lost 6, with 11 bases in between. CDR3 size: 15 residues. The CDR3: CASSQEHLGAGELFF. The CDR3 DNA reads as TGTGCCAGCAGCCAAGAGCATTTAGGAGCCGGGGAGCTGTTTTTT.

This clone was counted between two and nine times. The V gene is TRBV4-1, the J gene TRBJ2-7, with TRBD1 matching 9 bases. With 0 bases clipped from V and 7 bases from J, the junction kept 16 bases outside the gene matches. The CDR3 runs to 18 residues. Per germline, CDR1 MGHRA and CDR2 YSYEKL. CDR3 in amino acids: CASSQDQQGALGIGEQYF. In DNA, the CDR3 is TGCGCCAGCAGCCAAGATCAACAGGGGGCGCTGGGTATAGGGGAGCAGTACTTC.

The chain employs TRBV30 and TRBJ2-2, with 7 bases fitting TRBD2. V was clipped by 3 bases and J by 5 bases; unmatched bases: 6. The CDR3 totals 14 residues. Germline-derived CDR1 and CDR2 are GTSNPN and SVGIG (reference sequence). CDR3: CAWRVRGGTGELFF. The CDR3 DNA follows: TGTGCCTGGAGGGTGCGGGGAGGGACCGGGGAGCTGTTTTTT.

In its sample, this clone was seen once. The rearrangement joins TRBV7-9 to TRBJ2-7; 10 bases are shared with TRBD2. The CDR3 length is 14 residues. Germline values: CDR1 SEHNR, CDR2 FQNEAQ (reference sequence). The V and J ends lost 5 bases and 3 bases, in that order; junction bases with no gene match: 4. The CDR3 DNA is TGTGCCAGCAGCCTTACTAGCGGGGTCTACGAGCAGTACTTC. It is translated as CASSLTSGVYEQYF. The complete variable domain, with remaining parts taken from reference TRBV7-9 and TRBJ2-7, reads DTGVSQNPRHKITKRGQNVTFRCDPISEHNRLYWYRQTLGQGPEFLTYFQNEAQLEKSRLLSDRFSAERPKGSFSTLEIQRTEQGDSAMYLCASSLTSGVYEQYFGPGTRLTVT.

This clone has more than one count but fewer than ten. This chain connects TRBV14 to TRBJ1-1; TRBD1 might be the D (6 bases). Germline values: CDR1 SGHDN, CDR2 FVKESK. V was pared by 1 base and J by 10 bases, with 13 bases between. The CDR3 spans 13 residues. CDR3 coding DNA: TGTGCCAGCAGCCAAGGACAGGCGGCCGGAGCTTTCTTT. Translated: CASSQGQAAGAFF.

V is TRBV7-2 and J is TRBJ1-1; no definite D call. V was cut by 1 base and J by 1 base, with 13 bases left in between. The CDR3 loop spans 16 amino acids. The germline V gene encodes CDR1 SGHTA and CDR2 FQGNSA. CDR3 coding DNA: TGTGCCAGCAGCTTAGTCCCTACAAATACGAACACTGAAGCTTTCTTT. Protein: CASSLVPTNTNTEAFF.

Only a few counts were recorded for this clone. The J gene is TRBJ2-3, the V gene TRBV29-1; D possibly corresponds to TRBD2 (5 bases). Trimming pared 3 bases from V and 3 bases from J, leaving 10 bases between. CDR3 size: 13 residues. Germline V CDR1 and CDR2: SQVTM, ANQGSEA. This CDR3 is CSVDFSGTDTQYF. CDR3 nucleotide sequence: TGCAGCGTTGATTTCAGCGGAACAGATACGCAGTATTTT.

The chain has TRBV18 and TRBJ2-5; TRBD1 is a possible D gene (6 bases). The V end was cut by 2 bases, the J end by 4 bases, with 23 bases between. CDR3 size: 18 residues. Germline loops: CDR1 KGHSH, CDR2 LQKENI. CDR3 in DNA: TGTGCCAGCTCACCAAACGGGGCAGGGGAGCGGATACGAGAGACCCAGTACTTC. This gives the protein CASSPNGAGERIRETQYF.

The chain carries TRBV7-2 and TRBJ1-2; D is ambiguous. The germline V gene has CDR1 SGHTA and CDR2 FQGNSA. V lost 5 bases and J 9 bases, leaving 16 bases between the germline ends. This CDR3 has 13 residues. The CDR3 protein is CASSPPGPARYTF. The CDR3 DNA is TGTGCCAGCAGCCCCCCCGGCCCGGCGCGCTACACCTTC.

The rearrangement uses TRBV18 and TRBJ1-1; D unclear. The CDR3 runs to 15 residues. Between the trimmed V and J ends, which lost 1 base and 3 bases, there was a span of 12 bases. Per the germline V gene, CDR1 is KGHSH and CDR2 is LQKENI. The CDR3 loop reads CASSPRFPVDTEAFF. CDR3 nucleotides: TGTGCCAGCTCACCACGTTTCCCGGTGGACACTGAAGCTTTCTTT.

V usage is TRBV5-1 and J usage is TRBJ2-5, with D possibly being TRBD2 (6 bases). This CDR3 is built from 14 residues. Trimming took off 2 bases at V and 0 bases at J, with 8 bases between the two ends. The V gene's germline CDR1 is SGHRS and CDR2 YFSETQ. CDR3 sequence reads: CASSFSGNQETQYF. The CDR3 nucleotides read TGCGCCAGCAGCTTTAGCGGCAACCAAGAGACCCAGTACTTC.

The chain combines TRBV5-1 with TRBJ2-4, with D hard to call. V shed 4 bases and J shed 0 bases, with 11 bases lying between them. The CDR3 has 15 amino acids. Germline CDR1 is SGHRS and CDR2 is YFSETQ. The CDR3, as DNA: TGCGCCAGCAGCCCCGAGGCACTAGCCAAAAACATTCAGTACTTC. Its translation is CASSPEALAKNIQYF. Combining the CDR3 with reference TRBV5-1 and TRBJ2-4 gives the whole variable domain KAGVTQTPRYLIKTRGQQVTLSCSPISGHRSVSWYQQTPGQGLQFLFEYFSETQRNKGNFPGRFSGRQFSNSRSEMNVSTLELGDSALYLCASSPEALAKNIQYFGAGTRLSVL.

The chain employs TRBV28 and TRBJ1-1; maybe TRBD1 (6 bases). Trimming took off 5 bases at V and 3 bases at J, with 16 bases between the two ends. Germline V CDR1 and CDR2: MDHEN, SYDVKM. The CDR3 runs to 15 residues. CDR3 sequence: CASSPTFSGDTEAFF. CDR3 nucleotide sequence: TGTGCCAGCAGTCCCACCTTCTCAGGGGACACTGAAGCTTTCTTT.

This clone was seen more than once but under ten times. This CDR3 reads CASSQDRIQGNEQFF. CDR3 DNA sequence: TGCGCCAGCAGCCAAGATAGGATCCAGGGTAATGAGCAGTTCTTC. V is TRBV4-3 and J is TRBJ2-1; D is possibly TRBD1 (5 bases). The CDR3 spans 15 residues. Trimming took 0 bases from V and 7 from J, leaving 13 bases between them. Per germline, CDR1 LGHNA and CDR2 YSLEER.